This T cell receptor beta chain is from a study of blood T cell repertoires in COVID-19. Across the whole study: COVID-19 samples, acute and convalescent, were from the United States, Italy and Spain. From T cells, B-cell-depleted T cells, or PBMCs came the material, which was cDNA or gDNA.

Original handling: Reference gene primers were amplified, and this amplification served to estimate nucleated cell counts. Sequencing was performed with immunoSEQ multiplex PCR; in TCRdb, only in-frame clones are kept and a portion is missing. D and trimming come from the DNA, and the V and J calls and clone size come from that table. The data contain roughly 280,000 clones, approximately 83% of them singletons. The CDR3 spans 15 residues. Trimming at V came to 6 bases and at J to 4 bases, leaving 10 bases not matched to a gene. Germline loops: CDR1 LNHDA, CDR2 SQIVND (reference sequence). The sequencing input was peripheral blood. V and J are TRBV19 and TRBJ2-5; TRBD1 aligns across 8 bases. The receptor comes from an older woman with acute or convalescent COVID-19. CDR3: CASRPQGQVTETQYF. In DNA form, the CDR3 reads TGTGCCAGTAGACCCCAGGGACAGGTAACAGAGACCCAGTACTTC.